One sample yielded the 21 T cell receptor beta chains listed below, sequenced in a study of T cells in Graves' hyperthyroidism and ophthalmopathy. The investigators amplified TCR beta CDR3 regions from RNA transcripts. First-round RT-PCR of the TCR CDR3 relied on the HTBI primer set. TCRdb called the multiplex PCR reads again in MiXCR, with one record for every CDR3 protein. The sample has a few hundred thousand distinct CDR3 sequences, roughly 14% seen once. Source material: blood. The receptors here all came from a woman aged 25 to 39 with Graves' hyperthyroidism.

This clonotype was observed many times. The chain is built from TRBV6-5 and TRBJ2-1; either TRBD1 or TRBD2 may supply D (5 bases each). CDR1 and CDR2 (germline): MNHEY, SVGAGI. The V gene lost 3 bases and the J gene lost 5 bases, with 11 bases spanning the gap. The CDR3 has 14 amino acids. This CDR3 reads CASSYGTINNEQFF. The DNA for the CDR3 is TGTGCCAGCAGTTATGGGACCATTAACAATGAGCAGTTCTTC.

The rearrangement joins TRBV15 to TRBJ1-1; no reliable D call. The germline V and J ends were trimmed by 3 bases and 3 bases, with 11 bases remaining between them. This CDR3 has 14 amino acids. Germline CDR1 reads LNHNV; CDR2 reads YYDKDF (reference sequence). The CDR3 bases are TGTGCCACCAGCAGTTCAGCCGCGGACACTGAAGCTTTCTTT. This translates into CATSSSAADTEAFF.

This clonotype has a count of ten or more. The chain carries TRBV6-5 and TRBJ2-7; 10 bases line up with TRBD2. V lost 2 bases to trimming and J lost 5 bases; unmatched junction nucleotides: 6. The V gene's germline CDR1 is MNHEY and CDR2 SVGAGI. The length of the CDR3 is 15 residues. CDR3 sequence reads: CASSYLASGSHEQYF. CDR3 bases: TGTGCCAGCAGTTACCTGGCTAGCGGGAGCCACGAGCAGTACTTC.

This clonotype was seen repeatedly, ten times or more. As DNA, the CDR3 is TGTGCCAGCAGCTTAGGGACAGGACGCTCCAATGAGCAGTTCTTC. Its translation is CASSLGTGRSNEQFF. The rearrangement joins TRBV11-2 to TRBJ2-1; 7 nucleotides agree with TRBD1. The CDR3 spans 15 residues. The ends lost 1 base at V and 6 bases at J; junction bases unmatched: 6. Germline CDR1 and CDR2: SGHAT and FQNNGV.

The chain employs TRBV10-2 and TRBJ2-3; 9 bases line up with TRBD2. This CDR3 is built from 16 residues. The V gene's germline CDR1 is WSHSY and CDR2 SAAADI. The V segment lost 7 bases and the J segment 1 base; nucleotides outside the gene matches: 9. CDR3 in DNA: TGCGCCAGCAAGCAGGACATAGCGGGAGGCACAGATACGCAGTATTTT. Protein: CASKQDIAGGTDTQYF.

This clonotype was recorded at least ten times. The chain links TRBV29-1 to TRBJ1-5; 7 bases align to TRBD1. CDR1 is SQVTM, CDR2 ANQGSEA, per germline. J was trimmed by 7 bases and V by 5 bases; bases with no gene match: 8. The CDR3 extends over 13 amino acids. The CDR3 region is CSVSGGGGQPQHF. The CDR3 DNA sequence: TGCAGCGTTTCAGGAGGGGGCGGGCAGCCCCAGCATTTT.

In this sample, this clonotype turned up a few times. J is TRBJ2-6 and V is TRBV3-1, with 7 bases identical to TRBD1. The CDR3 has 17 residues. Germline values: CDR1 LGHDT, CDR2 YNNKEL (reference sequence). V shed 4 bases and J 0 bases; nucleotides not matched to a gene: 6. The CDR3 here is CASSRRDSLSGANVLTF. The CDR3, as DNA: TGTGCCAGCAGCCGCCGGGACAGTCTCTCTGGGGCCAACGTCCTGACTTTC.

This clonotype was observed many times. A junction boundary mismatches the germline segment, possibly from a read error. This sequence joins TRBV5-6 and TRBJ2-1; D may be TRBD2 (5 bases). The CDR3 covers 16 residues. Per germline, CDR1 SGHDT and CDR2 YYEEEE. CDR3 DNA sequence: TGTGCCAGCAGCTTTAATCCGGGGTTCTCCAACAATGAGCAGTTCTTC. The encoded protein is CASSFNPGFSNNEQFF.

This clonotype has ten or more counts. The chain is built from TRBV11-1 and TRBJ1-1; D not resolved. Germline V gene lookup returns CDR1 SGHAT and CDR2 FQDESV (reference sequence). The CDR3 has 14 amino acids. The ends were cut back, 5 bases at V and 2 bases at J, with 12 bases in the middle. The chain's CDR3 is CASSPWTGNTEAFF. In DNA form, the CDR3 reads TGTGCCAGCAGCCCCTGGACGGGAAACACTGAAGCTTTCTTT.

This clonotype came up many times. This chain connects TRBV20-1 to TRBJ2-7; either TRBD1 or TRBD2 may supply D (7 bases each). CDR1 DFQATT and CDR2 SNEGSKA come from the germline V gene (reference sequence). The CDR3 is 14 residues long. Trimming pared 6 bases from V and 2 bases from J, leaving 17 bases between. The CDR3 here is CSAQGGAGTYEQYF. The CDR3 DNA reads as TGCAGTGCCCAGGGGGGGGCAGGAACCTACGAGCAGTACTTC.

This clonotype has just a few counts. The rearrangement uses TRBV20-1 and TRBJ2-7, with D possibly matching TRBD2 (7 bases). This CDR3 contains 17 residues. Germline lookup yields CDR1 DFQATT and CDR2 SNEGSKA (reference sequence). V shed 2 bases and J shed 5 bases, with 25 bases lying between them. Here the CDR3 DNA reads TGCAGTGCTAGATCGCGGGATGGGGTCGGGGGGCGGGACGAGCAGTACTTC. This sequence encodes CSARSRDGVGGRDEQYF.

This clonotype has ten or more counts. CDR3 sequence (DNA): TGTGCCAGCAGCTTCTCGGCCGGGGAGCTGTTTTTT. Amino acid sequence: CASSFSAGELFF. This chain joins TRBV7-9 and TRBJ2-2; D ambiguous. Trimming shortened V by 3 bases and J by 6 bases, and 5 bases separated the two germline ends. The CDR3 is 12 amino acids. Germline V gene data show CDR1 as SEHNR and CDR2 as FQNEAQ (reference sequence).

This clonotype occurred once. With a much larger clone just one base away, this may be a read error. The rearrangement links TRBV7-2 to TRBJ2-4, with D perhaps matching TRBD2 (7 bases). Between the trimmed V and J ends, which lost 7 bases and 5 bases, there was a span of 15 bases. CDR1 SGHTA and CDR2 FQGNSA come from the germline V gene. The CDR3 is 14 amino acids. The CDR3 bases are TGTGCCAGCACCTCCGGGGGGCGGGAAAACATTCAGTACTTC. Protein product: CASTSGGRENIQYF.

This sequence joins TRBV30 and TRBJ1-4, with TRBD1 as a possible D gene (6 bases). Trimming took 3 bases from V and 0 from J, leaving 11 bases between them. Germline V gene lookup returns CDR1 GTSNPN and CDR2 SVGIG (reference sequence). The CDR3 contains 15 residues. CDR3 in DNA: TGTGCCTGGAGCAGGCAGGGGCCAACTAATGAAAAACTGTTTTTT. Translated, it gives CAWSRQGPTNEKLFF.

In this sample, this clonotype turned up many times. The gene calls are TRBV20-1 and TRBJ2-2; TRBD2 aligns across 8 bases. Losses at the gene ends were 0 bases for V and 4 bases for J; bases not matched to a gene: 7. Germline V gene lookup returns CDR1 DFQATT and CDR2 SNEGSKA (reference sequence). This CDR3 region has 16 residues. The CDR3 nucleotides read TGCAGTGCTAGAGATAGGGACCGGGAGGGCACCGGGGAGCTGTTTTTT. This gives the protein CSARDRDREGTGELFF.

The genes are TRBV2 and TRBJ2-7, with D perhaps assigned TRBD1 or TRBD2 (5 bases each). The CDR3 covers 16 residues. V lost 6 bases and J 4 bases, leaving 22 bases between the germline ends. CDR1 is SNHLY and CDR2 is FYNNEI in the germline V gene. CDR3 nucleotide sequence: TGTGCCAGCAGGGACAAAGGGACGGGTCCTTTGTACGAGCAGTACTTC. This codes for CASRDKGTGPLYEQYF. Combining the CDR3 with reference TRBV2 and TRBJ2-7 gives the whole variable domain EPEVTQTPSHQVTQMGQEVILRCVPISNHLYFYWYRQILGQKVEFLVSFYNNEISEKSEIFDDQFSVERPDGSNFTLKIRSTKLEDSAMYFCASRDKGTGPLYEQYFGPGTRLTVT.

This clonotype was detected ten times or more. The gene calls are TRBV3-1 and TRBJ2-7; D not resolved. Germline CDR1 LGHDT, CDR2 YNNKEL (reference sequence). The CDR3 runs 16 residues. V lost 1 base to trimming and J lost 3 bases, with 16 bases between them. As DNA, the CDR3 is TGTGCCAGCAGCCAAGCCCGACCCTACACTTTCTACGAGCAGTACTTC. This encodes CASSQARPYTFYEQYF.

At least ten counts were recorded for this clonotype. This chain connects TRBV12-5 to TRBJ2-1; 7 bases match TRBD2. Germline V lookup: CDR1 LGHNT, CDR2 FRNRAP. CDR3 length equals 15 residues. V lost 3 bases to trimming and J lost 6 bases; unmatched junction nucleotides: 8. The CDR3 DNA is TGTGCTAGTGGTTTAGGACTAGGTTTCGGCAATGAGCAGTTCTTC. This translates into CASGLGLGFGNEQFF.

This clonotype was recorded many times. The genes are TRBV30 and TRBJ2-5; D gene ambiguous. In germline, CDR1 is GTSNPN, CDR2 SVGIG (reference sequence). V lost 4 bases and J 3 bases, leaving 12 bases between the germline ends. This CDR3 has 13 residues. The CDR3 coding sequence is TGTGCCTGGAAGCGAAGTGATAAAGAGACCCAGTACTTC. Its protein is CAWKRSDKETQYF.

The chain has TRBV19 and TRBJ2-1; 9 bases fit TRBD2. The CDR3 covers 18 residues. V was pared by 3 bases and J by 7 bases, with 16 bases of the junction left unmatched. Germline V gene data show CDR1 as LNHDA and CDR2 as SQIVND (reference sequence). CDR3 nucleotides: TGTGCCAGTAGTATCCGGGGCCAAGCGGGAGGCTCGGGAAATGAGCAGTTCTTC. This translates into CASSIRGQAGGSGNEQFF.

This clonotype was seen many times. The chain has TRBV4-3 and TRBJ2-7; 9 bases agree with TRBD1. CDR1 LGHNA and CDR2 YSLEER come from the germline V gene. Trimming took 3 bases from V and 1 from J; bases not matched to a gene: 4. This CDR3 spans 15 amino acids. The chain's CDR3 is CASSHLGQGSYEQYF. The DNA of the CDR3 is TGCGCCAGCAGCCACCTAGGACAGGGGTCCTACGAGCAGTACTTC.